A selection of T cell receptor beta chains follows, all from one sample in a study of T cell responses to AZD1222 COVID-19 vaccine. The repertoire was sequenced with immunoSEQ multiplex PCR; TCRdb's copy has only in-frame clones and lacks some. The sample shows roughly 150,000 clones, 90% of them seen only once. This material consisted of peripheral blood, taken 28 days after the second AZD1222 dose. These receptors all come from an adult who received the AZD1222 COVID-19 vaccine. CDR3s include the opening cysteine and the closing phenylalanine or tryptophan. A D gene is named only where the DNA matches it firmly. Only part of the rows carry a size: once, few, many, or a class if the clone is expanded.

clone_size: NA
j_call: TRBJ1-2
v_call: TRBV11-2
d_call: NA
cdr3_length: 13
cdr3_aa: CASSSVRPYGYTF
cdr3_nt: TGTGCCAGCAGCTCGGTCAGGCCTTATGGCTACACCTTC

clone_size: NA
j_call: TRBJ2-5
v_call: TRBV3-1/TRBV3-2
d_call: NA
cdr3_length: 15
cdr3_aa: CASSQGHGAKETQYF
cdr3_nt: TGTGCCAGCAGCCAAGGACACGGGGCCAAAGAGACCCAGTACTTC

clone_size: NA
j_call: TRBJ1-4
v_call: TRBV3-1/TRBV3-2
d_call: TRBD1
cdr3_length: 18
cdr3_aa: CASSQGGTGGVFGEKLFF
cdr3_nt: TGTGCCAGCAGCCAAGGGGGGACAGGGGGCGTCTTTGGCGAAAAACTGTTTTTT

clone_size: NA
j_call: TRBJ1-1
v_call: TRBV3-1/TRBV3-2
d_call: NA
cdr3_length: 16
cdr3_aa: CASSPTRVRVNTEAFF
cdr3_nt: TGTGCCAGCAGCCCAACTCGGGTCAGGGTGAACACTGAAGCTTTCTTT

clone_size: NA
j_call: TRBJ1-5
v_call: TRBV19
d_call: TRBD1
cdr3_length: 15
cdr3_aa: CASRARDRSNQPQHF
cdr3_nt: TGTGCCAGCAGGGCACGGGACAGGTCAAATCAGCCCCAGCATTTT

clone_size: NA
j_call: TRBJ1-1
v_call: TRBV19
d_call: TRBD1
cdr3_length: 16
cdr3_aa: CASTPMVDRANTEAFF
cdr3_nt: TGTGCCAGTACCCCGATGGTGGACAGGGCGAACACTGAAGCTTTCTTT

clone_size: NA
j_call: TRBJ2-7
v_call: TRBV4-1
d_call: NA
cdr3_length: 15
cdr3_aa: CASSQGLVAPYEQYF
cdr3_nt: TGCGCCAGCAGCCAAGGACTCGTGGCCCCCTACGAGCAGTACTTC

clone_size: NA
j_call: TRBJ1-4
v_call: TRBV27
d_call: NA
cdr3_length: 14
cdr3_aa: CASSLLGAGEKLFF
cdr3_nt: TGTGCCAGCAGTTTGTTAGGGGCTGGTGAAAAACTGTTTTTT

clone_size: NA
j_call: TRBJ1-1
v_call: TRBV30
d_call: NA
cdr3_length: 15
cdr3_aa: CAWSLGLAMNTEAFF
cdr3_nt: TGTGCCTGGAGTTTAGGGCTGGCCATGAACACTGAAGCTTTCTTT

clone_size: NA
j_call: TRBJ1-6
v_call: TRBV7-3
d_call: NA
cdr3_length: 15
cdr3_aa: CASSLMAGDNSPLHF
cdr3_nt: TGTGCCAGCAGCTTAATGGCGGGGGATAATTCACCCCTCCACTTT

clone_size: NA
j_call: TRBJ2-1
v_call: TRBV11-2
d_call: NA
cdr3_length: 15
cdr3_aa: CASSAKIQGYNEQFF
cdr3_nt: TGTGCCAGCAGCGCAAAAATACAGGGATACAATGAGCAGTTCTTC

clone_size: NA
j_call: TRBJ2-1
v_call: TRBV11-3
d_call: NA
cdr3_length: 13
cdr3_aa: CASSSLVDNEQFF
cdr3_nt: TGTGCCAGCAGCTCCTTGGTTGACAATGAGCAGTTCTTC

clone_size: NA
j_call: TRBJ2-1
v_call: TRBV28
d_call: NA
cdr3_length: 14
cdr3_aa: CASSPTSFSGEQFF
cdr3_nt: TGTGCCAGCAGCCCAACTAGCTTCTCGGGTGAGCAGTTCTTC

clone_size: NA
j_call: TRBJ1-2
v_call: TRBV28
d_call: TRBD1
cdr3_length: 15
cdr3_aa: CASSPRKGAGYGYTF
cdr3_nt: TGTGCCAGCAGTCCTCGTAAGGGGGCAGGGTATGGCTACACCTTC

clone_size: NA
j_call: TRBJ1-2
v_call: TRBV19
d_call: NA
cdr3_length: 16
cdr3_aa: CASSIRGGNTNYGYTF
cdr3_nt: TGTGCCAGTAGTATACGAGGAGGGAATACTAACTATGGCTACACCTTC

clone_size: NA
j_call: TRBJ1-2
v_call: TRBV6-5
d_call: TRBD1
cdr3_length: 15
cdr3_aa: CASSPGQGARRGYTF
cdr3_nt: TGTGCCAGCAGCCCCGGACAGGGGGCGAGGAGGGGCTACACCTTC

clone_size: NA
j_call: TRBJ2-3
v_call: TRBV9
d_call: NA
cdr3_length: 13
cdr3_aa: CASSAASLDTQYF
cdr3_nt: TGTGCCAGCAGCGCAGCTAGCCTCGATACGCAGTATTTT

clone_size: NA
j_call: TRBJ1-3
v_call: TRBV2
d_call: NA
cdr3_length: 16
cdr3_aa: CASRGLLGEVGNTIYF
cdr3_nt: TGTGCCAGCAGGGGCCTGCTGGGGGAAGTCGGAAACACCATATATTTT

clone_size: NA
j_call: TRBJ2-3
v_call: TRBV2
d_call: NA
cdr3_length: 15
cdr3_aa: CASGRGDGVGDTQYF
cdr3_nt: TGTGCCAGCGGCCGAGGGGACGGCGTGGGAGATACGCAGTATTTT

clone_size: NA
j_call: TRBJ2-7
v_call: TRBV29-1
d_call: NA
cdr3_length: 13
cdr3_aa: CSVGIGGSYEQYF
cdr3_nt: TGCAGCGTTGGGATAGGGGGGTCCTACGAGCAGTACTTC

clone_size: NA
j_call: TRBJ1-3
v_call: TRBV28
d_call: NA
cdr3_length: 11
cdr3_aa: CASSSGNTIYF
cdr3_nt: TGTGCCAGCAGTTCGGGGAACACCATATATTTT

clone_size: NA
j_call: TRBJ2-7
v_call: TRBV5-1
d_call: TRBD2
cdr3_length: 18
cdr3_aa: CASSLSQGESGGHYEQYF
cdr3_nt: TGCGCCAGCAGCTTGAGTCAGGGTGAGAGCGGGGGACACTACGAGCAGTACTTC

clone_size: NA
j_call: TRBJ1-5
v_call: TRBV5-1
d_call: TRBD1
cdr3_length: 14
cdr3_aa: CASSLEDRGQPQHF
cdr3_nt: TGCGCCAGCAGCTTGGAGGACAGGGGTCAGCCCCAGCATTTT

clone_size: NA
j_call: TRBJ2-7
v_call: TRBV28
d_call: NA
cdr3_length: 12
cdr3_aa: CASSDVAYEQYF
cdr3_nt: TGTGCCAGCAGCGACGTTGCCTACGAGCAGTACTTC

clone_size: once
j_call: TRBJ1-4
v_call: TRBV5-6
d_call: NA
cdr3_length: 15
cdr3_aa: CASTSYGRAEEKLFF
cdr3_nt: TGTGCCAGCACCTCCTACGGCAGGGCAGAAGAAAAACTGTTTTTT

clone_size: NA
j_call: TRBJ2-3
v_call: TRBV27
d_call: TRBD1
cdr3_length: 15
cdr3_aa: CASSPGDRVADTQYF
cdr3_nt: TGTGCCAGCAGTCCCGGCGACAGGGTAGCAGATACGCAGTATTTT

clone_size: NA
j_call: TRBJ1-1
v_call: TRBV7-8
d_call: TRBD1
cdr3_length: 19
cdr3_aa: CASSSKTDRGRLANTEAFF
cdr3_nt: TGTGCCAGCAGCTCGAAAACCGACAGGGGGCGGTTGGCGAACACTGAAGCTTTCTTT

clone_size: once
j_call: TRBJ2-7
v_call: TRBV30
d_call: TRBD2
cdr3_length: 12
cdr3_aa: CAWSGAGYEQYF
cdr3_nt: TGTGCCTGGAGTGGAGCGGGGTACGAGCAGTACTTC

clone_size: NA
j_call: TRBJ1-1
v_call: TRBV25-1
d_call: NA
cdr3_length: 11
cdr3_aa: CASSNSGRAFF
cdr3_nt: TGTGCCAGCAGTAACTCGGGGCGGGCTTTCTTT

clone_size: NA
j_call: TRBJ2-3
v_call: TRBV13
d_call: NA
cdr3_length: 13
cdr3_aa: CASSSAIGDTQYF
cdr3_nt: TGTGCCAGCAGCTCCGCCATCGGGGATACGCAGTATTTT

clone_size: once
j_call: TRBJ1-1
v_call: TRBV2
d_call: NA
cdr3_length: 11
cdr3_aa: CASSEDHLAFF
cdr3_nt: TGTGCCAGCAGTGAAGACCACTTAGCTTTCTTT

clone_size: NA
j_call: TRBJ1-5
v_call: TRBV27
d_call: NA
cdr3_length: 14
cdr3_aa: CASSLVGRAQPQHF
cdr3_nt: TGTGCCAGCAGTTTGGTGGGGAGGGCTCAGCCCCAGCATTTT

clone_size: NA
j_call: TRBJ2-2
v_call: TRBV11-2
d_call: NA
cdr3_length: 15
cdr3_aa: CASTTHVADTGELFF
cdr3_nt: TGTGCCAGCACCACCCACGTGGCCGACACCGGGGAGCTGTTTTTT

clone_size: NA
j_call: TRBJ2-1
v_call: TRBV5-1
d_call: NA
cdr3_length: 14
cdr3_aa: CASKTDLGSEEQFF
cdr3_nt: TGCGCCAGCAAAACGGACTTGGGCTCGGAAGAGCAGTTCTTC

clone_size: NA
j_call: TRBJ2-3
v_call: TRBV7-3
d_call: NA
cdr3_length: 12
cdr3_aa: CASSTGADTQYF
cdr3_nt: TGTGCCAGCAGCACGGGGGCAGATACGCAGTATTTT

clone_size: NA
j_call: TRBJ2-1
v_call: TRBV24-1
d_call: TRBD2
cdr3_length: 16
cdr3_aa: CATSDSAGGTYNEQFF
cdr3_nt: TGTGCCACCAGTGATTCCGCGGGGGGCACCTACAATGAGCAGTTCTTC

clone_size: once
j_call: TRBJ2-7
v_call: TRBV10-3
d_call: NA
cdr3_length: 12
cdr3_aa: CAISATKDGQYF
cdr3_nt: TGTGCCATCAGTGCAACGAAGGATGGGCAGTACTTC

clone_size: NA
j_call: TRBJ1-1
v_call: TRBV5-1
d_call: NA
cdr3_length: 13
cdr3_aa: CASRDSMNTEAFF
cdr3_nt: TGCGCCAGCAGGGACAGTATGAACACTGAAGCTTTCTTT

clone_size: few
j_call: TRBJ1-2
v_call: TRBV12-5
d_call: TRBD1
cdr3_length: 17
cdr3_aa: CASGPPGQGARVYGYTF
cdr3_nt: TGTGCTAGTGGCCCGCCGGGACAGGGGGCGCGGGTCTATGGCTACACCTTC

clone_size: NA
j_call: TRBJ2-1
v_call: TRBV27
d_call: NA
cdr3_length: 16
cdr3_aa: CASSPIGGDSYNEQFF
cdr3_nt: TGTGCCAGCAGCCCTATAGGGGGAGACTCCTACAATGAGCAGTTCTTC

clone_size: NA
j_call: TRBJ1-5
v_call: TRBV24-1
d_call: NA
cdr3_length: 17
cdr3_aa: CATSDLQFGRRNQPQHF
cdr3_nt: TGTGCCACCAGTGATTTGCAATTTGGTCGTCGCAATCAGCCCCAGCATTTT

clone_size: NA
j_call: TRBJ1-4
v_call: TRBV18
d_call: TRBD1
cdr3_length: 15
cdr3_aa: CASSPTGTDNEKLFF
cdr3_nt: TGTGCCAGCTCACCAACCGGGACAGATAATGAAAAACTGTTTTTT

clone_size: NA
j_call: TRBJ1-1
v_call: TRBV18
d_call: NA
cdr3_length: 15
cdr3_aa: CASSPVERVNTEAFF
cdr3_nt: TGTGCCAGCTCACCAGTGGAGCGGGTGAACACTGAAGCTTTCTTT

clone_size: few
j_call: TRBJ1-6
v_call: TRBV15
d_call: NA
cdr3_length: 13
cdr3_aa: CATSTTTHSPLHF
cdr3_nt: TGTGCCACCAGCACAACTACTCATTCACCCCTCCACTTT

clone_size: NA
j_call: TRBJ2-7
v_call: TRBV28
d_call: NA
cdr3_length: 17
cdr3_aa: CASSFPDRTGDNYEQYF
cdr3_nt: TGTGCCAGCAGTTTCCCCGACAGGACGGGGGACAACTACGAGCAGTACTTC

clone_size: NA
j_call: TRBJ2-1
v_call: TRBV7-2
d_call: NA
cdr3_length: 19
cdr3_aa: CASSGTGFASGRSYNEQFF
cdr3_nt: TGTGCCAGCAGCGGTACAGGGTTCGCTAGCGGTCGCTCCTACAATGAGCAGTTCTTC

clone_size: NA
j_call: TRBJ1-1
v_call: TRBV9
d_call: NA
cdr3_length: 14
cdr3_aa: CASSVAEQNTEAFF
cdr3_nt: TGTGCCAGCAGCGTAGCTGAGCAGAACACTGAAGCTTTCTTT

clone_size: NA
j_call: TRBJ1-1
v_call: TRBV6-5
d_call: NA
cdr3_length: 14
cdr3_aa: CASSYSGGLTEAFF
cdr3_nt: TGTGCCAGCAGTTACTCAGGGGGACTTACTGAAGCTTTCTTT

clone_size: NA
j_call: TRBJ1-1
v_call: TRBV5-6
d_call: NA
cdr3_length: 13
cdr3_aa: CASSFGDWTEAFF
cdr3_nt: TGTGCCAGCAGCTTTGGTGATTGGACTGAAGCTTTCTTT

clone_size: NA
j_call: TRBJ2-7
v_call: TRBV15
d_call: NA
cdr3_length: 15
cdr3_aa: CATSSGVGLSYEQYF
cdr3_nt: TGTGCCACCAGCAGTGGGGTCGGACTCTCCTACGAGCAGTACTTC

clone_size: NA
j_call: TRBJ1-3
v_call: TRBV30
d_call: NA
cdr3_length: 13
cdr3_aa: CAWGTFSGNTIYF
cdr3_nt: TGTGCCTGGGGGACATTCTCTGGAAACACCATATATTTT

clone_size: NA
j_call: TRBJ1-1
v_call: TRBV7-9
d_call: NA
cdr3_length: 12
cdr3_aa: CASSLMNTEAFF
cdr3_nt: TGTGCCAGCAGCTTAATGAACACTGAAGCTTTCTTT

clone_size: NA
j_call: TRBJ2-5
v_call: TRBV10-2
d_call: NA
cdr3_length: 14
cdr3_aa: CASTPSREGETQYF
cdr3_nt: TGCGCCAGCACGCCCTCGCGGGAAGGAGAGACCCAGTACTTC

clone_size: NA
j_call: TRBJ2-7
v_call: TRBV4-1
d_call: TRBD1
cdr3_length: 14
cdr3_aa: CASSQMTGQDEQYF
cdr3_nt: TGCGCCAGCAGCCAGATGACAGGGCAGGACGAGCAGTACTTC

clone_size: NA
j_call: TRBJ2-2
v_call: TRBV11-2
d_call: NA
cdr3_length: 16
cdr3_aa: CASSSYPSRNTGELFF
cdr3_nt: TGTGCCAGCAGCTCCTACCCATCGAGGAACACCGGGGAGCTGTTTTTT

clone_size: NA
j_call: TRBJ1-6
v_call: TRBV5-1
d_call: NA
cdr3_length: 14
cdr3_aa: CASSLGEADSPLHF
cdr3_nt: TGCGCCAGCAGCTTGGGGGAGGCGGATTCACCCCTCCACTTT

clone_size: few
j_call: TRBJ2-2
v_call: TRBV28
d_call: NA
cdr3_length: 14
cdr3_aa: CASTTMGGTGELFF
cdr3_nt: TGTGCCAGCACCACAATGGGGGGAACCGGGGAGCTGTTTTTT

clone_size: NA
j_call: TRBJ2-7
v_call: TRBV4-1
d_call: NA
cdr3_length: 13
cdr3_aa: CASSLYGRGEQYF
cdr3_nt: TGCGCCAGCAGCCTCTATGGGAGGGGGGAGCAGTACTTC